The clone carrying this TCR beta chain is classed as medium-sized by frequency. What it recognizes is unknown. TRB amplification used approximately 0.25 ug of peripheral blood genomic DNA. Germline V gene lookup returns CDR1 DFQATT and CDR2 SNEGSKA (reference sequence). The CDR3 has 15 amino acids. This record comes from a study of T cell clusters in autoimmune cytopenias. Study-level points and caveats: The T cell clusters came from computational analysis alone and lack functional validation.

Multiplex touch-down PCR amplified TRB using TRB-A and TRB-B pools in one tube. TCRdb re-called the multiplex PCR reads and shows each CDR3 protein once, DNA omitted. This table holds some 4,700 distinct CDR3 sequences. This receptor was obtained from a human donor with an autoimmune cytopenia or autoimmune hepatitis (not recorded which). The sequencing input was peripheral blood. The chain uses TRBV20-1 and TRBJ2-7; with no DNA, the TCRdb D assignment of TRBD2 cannot be verified. The CDR3 protein is CSAESSGRDNYEQYF.